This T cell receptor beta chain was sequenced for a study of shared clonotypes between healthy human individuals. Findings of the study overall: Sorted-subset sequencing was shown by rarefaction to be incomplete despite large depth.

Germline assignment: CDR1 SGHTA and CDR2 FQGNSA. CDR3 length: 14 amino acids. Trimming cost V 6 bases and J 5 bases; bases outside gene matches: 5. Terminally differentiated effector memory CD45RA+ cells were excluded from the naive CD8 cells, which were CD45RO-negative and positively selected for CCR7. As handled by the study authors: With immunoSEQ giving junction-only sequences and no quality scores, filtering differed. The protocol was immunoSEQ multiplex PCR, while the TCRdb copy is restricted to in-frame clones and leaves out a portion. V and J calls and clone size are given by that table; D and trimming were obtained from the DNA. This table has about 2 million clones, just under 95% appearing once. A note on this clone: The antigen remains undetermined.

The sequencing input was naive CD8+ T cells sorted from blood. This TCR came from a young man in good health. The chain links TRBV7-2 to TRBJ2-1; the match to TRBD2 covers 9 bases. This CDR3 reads CASRFLAGNNEQFF. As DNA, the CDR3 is TGTGCCAGCAGATTTCTAGCGGGGAACAATGAGCAGTTCTTC. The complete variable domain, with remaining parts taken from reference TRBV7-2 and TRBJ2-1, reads GAGVSQSPSNKVTEKGKDVELRCDPISGHTALYWYRQSLGQGLEFLIYFQGNSAPDKSGLPSDRFSAERTGGSVSTLTIQRTQQEDSAVYLCASRFLAGNNEQFFGPGTRLTVL.